This entry concerns a single TCR beta chain. This entry comes from a study of early T cells in non-severe SARS-CoV-2 infection. Study-level background: Bulk RNA isolated from unsorted whole blood underwent sequencing; chains were not paired.

Unique molecular identifiers tagged individual cDNA molecules. TCRdb called the 5' RACE reads again in MiXCR, with one record for every CDR3 protein. This sample has 45,000 to 70,000 distinct CDR3 sequences, with approximately 6.2% found just once. Germline-derived CDR1 and CDR2 are LGHNA and YSLEER. The CDR3 is made up of 13 amino acids. V lost 0 bases to trimming and J lost 9 bases, with 11 bases between them. Sequencing input: whole blood. The TCR sequence derives from an adult who was a healthcare worker with PCR-confirmed SARS-CoV-2 infection or an uninfected control (not recorded which). The chain combines TRBV4-3 with TRBJ1-2; D is unresolved. The CDR3 region is CASSQDHLGSYTF. CDR3 in DNA: TGCGCCAGCAGCCAAGATCACCTCGGAAGCTACACCTTC.